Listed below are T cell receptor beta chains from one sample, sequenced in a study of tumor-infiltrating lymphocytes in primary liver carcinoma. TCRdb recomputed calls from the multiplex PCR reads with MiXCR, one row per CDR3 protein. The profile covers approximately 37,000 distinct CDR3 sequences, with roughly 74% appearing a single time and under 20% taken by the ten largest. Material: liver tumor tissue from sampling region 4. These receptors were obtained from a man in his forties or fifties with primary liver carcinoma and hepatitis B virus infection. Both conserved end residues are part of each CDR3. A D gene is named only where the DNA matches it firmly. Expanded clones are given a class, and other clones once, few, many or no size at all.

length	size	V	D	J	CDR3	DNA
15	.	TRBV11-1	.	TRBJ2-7	CACSVTGSGEYEQYF	TGTGCCTGCAGCGTAACGGGATCTGGAGAATACGAGCAGTACTTC
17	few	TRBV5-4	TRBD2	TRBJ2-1	CASSLATSGRLHNEQFF	TGTGCCAGCAGCCTCGCGACTAGCGGGAGACTCCACAATGAGCAGTTCTTC
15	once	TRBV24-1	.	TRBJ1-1	CATSGSSLGNTEALF	TGTGCCACCAGTGGTTCTTCTCTGGGCAACACTGAAGCTCTCTTT
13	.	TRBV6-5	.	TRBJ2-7	CASNQQGGYEQYF	TGCGCCAGCAACCAACAGGGAGGCTACGAACAGTACTTC
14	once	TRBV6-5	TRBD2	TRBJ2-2	CVTYPGLVTGDLFF	TGTGTCACTTACCCGGGACTAGTTACCGGGGACCTGTTTTTT
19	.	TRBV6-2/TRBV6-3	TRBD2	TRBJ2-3	CASSSGLAGTSASTDTQYF	TGTGCCAGTAGTTCGGGACTAGCGGGGACAAGTGCTAGCACAGATACGCAGTATTTC
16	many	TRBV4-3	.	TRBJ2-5	CASSQEGNLPGTAQYF	TGCGCCAGCAGCCAAGAGGGGAACCTCCCCGGTACGGCCCAGTACTTC
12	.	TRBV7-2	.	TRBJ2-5	CASSLHRRTQYF	TGTGCCAGCAGTCTTCACAGAAGGACCCAGTACTTC
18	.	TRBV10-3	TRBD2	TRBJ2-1	CAISESGLAAISYNEQFF	TGTGCCATCAGTGAGTCGGGACTAGCAGCCATATCCTACAATGAGCAGTTCTTC
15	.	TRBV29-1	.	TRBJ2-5	CSVEPNRRRQETEYF	TGCAGCGTTGAGCCCAACAGGAGGCGGCAAGAGACCGAGTACTTC
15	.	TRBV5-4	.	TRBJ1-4	CTISPGGGTSEKLFF	TGTACCATCAGCCCAGGCGGCGGAACTAGTGAAAAACTGTTTTTT
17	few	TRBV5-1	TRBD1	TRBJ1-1	CACSLTGLQLSNTEAFF	TGCGCCTGCAGCTTGACAGGGTTACAACTCTCGAACACTGAAGCTTTCTTT
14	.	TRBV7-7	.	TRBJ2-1	CVSSYDSSYNEQFF	TGTGTCAGCAGTTACGATAGCTCCTACAATGAGCAGTTCTTC
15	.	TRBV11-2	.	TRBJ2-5	CASNLVGGKGETHYF	TGTGCCAGCAACTTAGTAGGGGGGAAGGGAGAGACCCATTACTTC
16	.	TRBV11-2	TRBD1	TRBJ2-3	CVSSRRSTGDTDTQYF	TGTGTCAGCAGCAGAAGAAGTACAGGGGATACAGATACGCAGTATTTT
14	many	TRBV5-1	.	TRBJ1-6	CASSGGHDNSPLHF	TGCGCCAGCAGCGGGGGCCACGATAATTCACCCCTCCACTTT
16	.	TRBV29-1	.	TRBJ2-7	CSAMTSGTSTLYVQYF	TGCAGCGCCATGACATCTGGGACCAGCACTCTCTACGTGCAGTACTTC
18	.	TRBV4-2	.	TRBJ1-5	CASSLDRICGTSRQPQHF	TGTGCCAGCAGCCTAGATAGAATTTGTGGGACCTCCAGGCAGCCTCAGCATTTT
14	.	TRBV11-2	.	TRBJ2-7	CACSYNRNSYEQYF	TGTGCCTGCAGCTATAACAGGAACTCATACGAGCAGTACTTC
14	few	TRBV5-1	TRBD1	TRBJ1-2	CTSSSWTGGDGYTF	TGTACCAGCAGCTCTTGGACAGGGGGCGATGGCTACACCTTC
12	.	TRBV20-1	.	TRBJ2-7	CTARDTGREQYF	TGCACTGCTAGAGATACTGGTAGAGAGCAGTACTTC
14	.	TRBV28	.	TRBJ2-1	CDSSLPQDGVVQFF	TGTGACAGCAGTTTACCCCAGGACGGGGTCGTGCAGTTCTTC
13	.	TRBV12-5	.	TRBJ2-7	CASEGTDSYEHYF	TGTGCCAGTGAGGGCACCGATTCCTACGAGCACTACTTC
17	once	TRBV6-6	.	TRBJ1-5	CARSPHLDDRFNQPQHF	TGTGCCAGGAGCCCCCACCTGGACGACCGCTTCAATCAACCCCAGCATTTT
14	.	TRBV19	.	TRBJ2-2	CVSRPVGCTGELFF	TGTGTCAGTAGGCCCGTCGGGTGCACCGGGGAGCTGTTTTTT
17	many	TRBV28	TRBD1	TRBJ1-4	CASSGRDRSATNEKLFF	TGTGCCAGCAGTGGCCGGGACAGGAGTGCAACTAATGAAAAACTGTTTTTT
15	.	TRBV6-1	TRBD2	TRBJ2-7	CASNVEAGGPDVQYF	TGTGCTAGCAATGTGGAAGCGGGAGGGCCTGACGTGCAGTACTTC
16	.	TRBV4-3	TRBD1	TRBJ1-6	CAGNSCDRGRNSPLHF	TGCGCCGGCAACTCCTGTGACAGGGGAAGGAATTCACCCCTCCACTTT
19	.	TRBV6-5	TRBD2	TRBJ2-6	CASSSSGTSGYSGVDDLTF	TGTGCCAGCAGTTCGTCCGGGACTAGCGGGTATTCTGGGGTCGACGACCTGACTTTC
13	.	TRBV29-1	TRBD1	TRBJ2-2	CSIEITGVGELFF	TGCAGCATTGAGATAACAGGGGTCGGGGAGCTGTTTTTC
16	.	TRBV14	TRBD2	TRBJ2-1	CASSTVAGWVNNERFF	TGTGCCAGCAGTACCGTAGCGGGATGGGTAAACAACGAGCGGTTCTTC
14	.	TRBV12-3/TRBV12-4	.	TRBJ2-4	CASREGATWNIQYF	TGTGCCAGTAGGGAGGGGGCAACCTGGAACATTCAGTACTTC
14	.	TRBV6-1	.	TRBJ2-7	CATVDDRSSHEQYF	TGTGCCACGGTCGATGACAGGTCCTCCCACGAGCAGTACTTC
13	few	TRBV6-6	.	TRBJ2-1	CVSTSQSYNEQLF	TGTGTCAGTACGAGTCAGTCCTACAATGAGCAGTTATTC
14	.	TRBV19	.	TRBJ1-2	CASSVTGTGGDYTF	TGTGCCAGTAGCGTTACCGGGACTGGAGGTGACTACACCTTC
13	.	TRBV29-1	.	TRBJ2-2	CSVYTGSTGELFF	TGCAGTGTTTATACAGGGAGCACCGGGGAGCTGTTTTTC
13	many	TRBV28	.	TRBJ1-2	CASSFSENYGYTF	TGTGCCAGCAGTTTTTCGGAGAACTATGGCTACACCTTC
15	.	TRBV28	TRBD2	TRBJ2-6	CASTGGNSGASVLTF	TGTGCCAGCACGGGAGGGAACTCTGGGGCCAGCGTCCTGACTTTC
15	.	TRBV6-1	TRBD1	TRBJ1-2	CVSIVSGTGSDSYTF	TGTGTCAGCATAGTTTCCGGGACAGGGTCCGACAGCTACACCTTC
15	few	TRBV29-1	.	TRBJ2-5	CSVEADRGRADTQYF	TGCAGCGTTGAAGCGGATAGGGGACGAGCAGATACCCAGTACTTC
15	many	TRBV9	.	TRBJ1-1	CASSVWSGQNTEAFF	TGTGCCAGCAGCGTATGGTCGGGACAGAACACTGAAGCTTTCTTT
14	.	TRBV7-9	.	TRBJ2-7	CASSFGGSSHERFF	TGTGCCAGCAGCTTTGGGGGTAGCTCCCACGAGCGATTCTTC
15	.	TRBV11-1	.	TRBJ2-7	CAKGLTGSGEYEQYF	TGTGCCAAAGGCTTAACGGGATCGGGAGAATACGAGCAGTACTTC
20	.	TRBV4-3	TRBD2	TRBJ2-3	CASSQDLPSGTSGRTDTHYF	TGCGCTAGCAGCCAAGATCTTCCCTCCGGGACTAGCGGGAGAACAGATACGCATTATTTT
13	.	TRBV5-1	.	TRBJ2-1	CDSSLGEDNEQFF	TGCGACAGCAGCTTAGGTGAGGACAATGAGCAGTTCTTC
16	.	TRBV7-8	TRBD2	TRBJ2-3	CASSSTGGGHSDTQYF	TGTGCCAGCAGCTCGACGGGGGGGGGACATTCGGATACGCAGTATTTT